This note documents a single TCR beta chain sequence. Its target is unknown. Both 60 Vbeta primers and 13 Jbeta primers went into the PCR. The data were produced by immunoSEQ multiplex PCR, yet TCRdb's version contains in-frame clones alone and is incomplete. The data contain some 70,000 clones, 60% to 80% of them seen just once; the ten biggest clones take up approximately 4.7%. Trimming left V 3 bases short and J 4 bases short, with 17 bases between. CDR3 length: 15 amino acids. Germline V gene sequence: CDR1 SGHNT, CDR2 YYREEE (reference sequence). The sample is drawn from a study of cytomegalovirus exposure and HLA in healthy donors. General observations from the study: Generally TCR sequences proved uncommon, though certain public TCRs appeared in numerous donors.

The rearrangement joins TRBV5-4 to TRBJ2-7; the D gene is possibly TRBD2 (5 bases). The sequencing input was PBMCs. This sequence originates from a male donor in good health and CMV-seropositive. The DNA of the CDR3 is TGTGCCAGCAGCTCCTACTGGGGAGCCCAGTACGAGCAGTACTTC. Translated: CASSSYWGAQYEQYF.